The 2 T cell receptor beta chains below come from one sample, sequenced in a study of T cells in localized non-small cell lung cancer. Method: immunoSEQ multiplex PCR; TCRdb's copy keeps in-frame clones and lacks some. The repertoire includes around 64,000 clones, approximately 89% of them detected once, and about 20% sits in the top ten. This material consisted of peripheral blood, taken before any cancer treatment. The receptors here all came from a man aged 40 to 70 with stage I lung adenocarcinoma.

The rearrangement links TRBV27 to TRBJ1-1, with D possibly matching TRBD1 (6 bases). The V end lost 1 base, the J end lost 0 bases, and 18 bases lay between the germline ends. Germline loops: CDR1 MNHEY, CDR2 SMNVEV (reference sequence). The CDR3 loop spans 18 amino acids. The CDR3 sequence: CASSLYGSGGTLNTEAFF. CDR3 sequence (DNA): TGTGCCAGCAGTTTATATGGGTCGGGGGGCACCTTGAACACTGAAGCTTTCTTT.

V and J are TRBV28 and TRBJ1-3; maybe TRBD1 (6 bases). The germline V gene has CDR1 MDHEN and CDR2 SYDVKM. Trimming removed 9 bases from V and 0 bases from J, with 18 bases in between. The CDR3 is made up of 16 amino acids. CDR3 nucleotides: TGTGCCAGTTCGTTTCCGGGGGGCCACTCTGGAAACACCATATATTTT. It encodes CASSFPGGHSGNTIYF.